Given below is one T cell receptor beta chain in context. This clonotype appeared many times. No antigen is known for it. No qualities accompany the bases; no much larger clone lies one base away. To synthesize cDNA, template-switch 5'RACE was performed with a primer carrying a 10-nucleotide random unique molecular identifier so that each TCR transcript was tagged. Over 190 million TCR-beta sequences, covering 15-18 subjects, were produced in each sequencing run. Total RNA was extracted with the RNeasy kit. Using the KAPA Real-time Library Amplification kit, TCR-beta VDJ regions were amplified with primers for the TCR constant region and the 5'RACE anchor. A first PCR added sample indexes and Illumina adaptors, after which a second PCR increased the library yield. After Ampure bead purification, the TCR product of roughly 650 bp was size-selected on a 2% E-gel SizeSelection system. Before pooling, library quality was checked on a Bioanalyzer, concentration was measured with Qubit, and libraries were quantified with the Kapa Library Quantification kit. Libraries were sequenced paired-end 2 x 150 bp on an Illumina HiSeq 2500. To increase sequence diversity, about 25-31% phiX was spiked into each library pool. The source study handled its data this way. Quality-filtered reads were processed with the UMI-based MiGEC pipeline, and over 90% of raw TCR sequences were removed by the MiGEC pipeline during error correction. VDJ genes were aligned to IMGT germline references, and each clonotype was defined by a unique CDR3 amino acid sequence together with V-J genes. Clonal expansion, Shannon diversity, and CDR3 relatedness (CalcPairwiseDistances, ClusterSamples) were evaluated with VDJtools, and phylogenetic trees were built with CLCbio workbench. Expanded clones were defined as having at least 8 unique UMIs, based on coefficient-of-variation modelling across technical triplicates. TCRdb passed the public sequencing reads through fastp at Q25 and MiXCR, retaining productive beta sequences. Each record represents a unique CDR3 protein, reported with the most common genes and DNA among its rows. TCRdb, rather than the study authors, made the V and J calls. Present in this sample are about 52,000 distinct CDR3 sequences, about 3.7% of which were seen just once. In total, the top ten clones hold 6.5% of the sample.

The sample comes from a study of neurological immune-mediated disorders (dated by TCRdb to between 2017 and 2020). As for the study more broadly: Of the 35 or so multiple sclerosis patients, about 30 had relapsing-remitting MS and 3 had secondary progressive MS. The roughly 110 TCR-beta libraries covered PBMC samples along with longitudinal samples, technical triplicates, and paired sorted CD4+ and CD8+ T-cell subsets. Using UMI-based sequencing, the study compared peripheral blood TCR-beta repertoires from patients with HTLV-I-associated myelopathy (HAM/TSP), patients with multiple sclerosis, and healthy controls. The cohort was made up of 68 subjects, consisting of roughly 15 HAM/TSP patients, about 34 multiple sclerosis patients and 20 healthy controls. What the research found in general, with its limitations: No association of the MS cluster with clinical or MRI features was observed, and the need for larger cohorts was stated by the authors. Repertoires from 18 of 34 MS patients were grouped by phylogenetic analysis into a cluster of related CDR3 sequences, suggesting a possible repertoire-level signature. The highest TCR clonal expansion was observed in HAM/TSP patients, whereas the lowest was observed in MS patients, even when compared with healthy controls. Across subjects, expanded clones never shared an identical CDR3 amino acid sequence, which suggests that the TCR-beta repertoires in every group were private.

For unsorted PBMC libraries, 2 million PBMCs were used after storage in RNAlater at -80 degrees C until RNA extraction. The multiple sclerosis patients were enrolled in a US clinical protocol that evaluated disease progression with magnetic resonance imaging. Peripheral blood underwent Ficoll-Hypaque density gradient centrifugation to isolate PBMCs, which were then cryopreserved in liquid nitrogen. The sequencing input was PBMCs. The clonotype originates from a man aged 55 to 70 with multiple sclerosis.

CDR3 reads: CSASSPRGYEQYF. Read as DNA, the sequence is TGCAGTGCTAGTTCGCCGAGGGGCTACGAGCAGTACTTC. The rearrangement combines TRBV20-1 with TRBJ2-7; the D element might be TRBD1 or TRBD2, as each aligns at 5 bases. V is clipped by 3 bases and J by 3 bases, and the sequence between their germline boundaries is 12 bases long. Counted from cysteine to phenylalanine, this CDR3 has 13 amino acids. The sequence is cut down to CDR3 DNA, 39 bases in frame from base 1. CDR1 and CDR2 were assigned from the germline V gene (reference sequence) as DFQATT and SNEGSKA.